These 26 T cell receptor beta chains were all obtained from the same sample, sequenced in a study of blood T cell repertoires in COVID-19. The method was immunoSEQ multiplex PCR; TCRdb's version includes in-frame clones alone and lacks a portion of them. The sample lists about 280,000 clones, roughly four fifths occurring once. The sequencing sample was made of PBMCs or T cells enriched from blood (not recorded which). These receptors all stem from a middle-aged man who had been exposed to COVID-19.

This clone came up once. The DNA for the CDR3 is TGTGCCAGCAGTTTATCGCCAGGTTTTGAAAAACTGTTTTTT. Its translation: CASSLSPGFEKLFF. The V call is TRBV27, the J call TRBJ1-4; D ambiguous. Trimming cost V 0 bases and J 7 bases, with 9 bases left between them. The germline gives CDR1 MNHEY, CDR2 SMNVEV (reference sequence). The length of the CDR3 is 14 residues.

The chain has TRBV29-1 and TRBJ1-1; possible D gene TRBD1, 6 bases. The CDR3 runs 12 residues. The germline V and J ends were trimmed by 4 bases and 4 bases, with 10 bases remaining between them. Germline assignment: CDR1 SQVTM and CDR2 ANQGSEA. In DNA, the CDR3 is TGCAGCGTTGGGACAGCCCTCACTGAAGCTTTCTTT. It specifies CSVGTALTEAFF.

The rearrangement joins TRBV5-1 to TRBJ1-4, with unresolved D. Looked up from germline, CDR1 is SGHRS and CDR2 is YFSETQ. The CDR3 consists of 14 residues. The germline V and J ends were trimmed by 5 bases and 0 bases, with 8 bases remaining between them. CDR3 residues: CASRQMATNEKLFF. The CDR3 nucleotides are TGCGCCAGCAGGCAGATGGCAACTAATGAAAAACTGTTTTTT.

The chain recombines TRBV24-1 with TRBJ2-1; D not resolved. This CDR3 spans 13 amino acids. The germline V gene encodes CDR1 KGHDR and CDR2 SFDVKD. The V end lost 6 bases, the J end lost 6 bases, and 11 bases lay between the germline ends. The CDR3 here is CATSQDTSNEQFF. Here the CDR3 DNA reads TGTGCCACCAGTCAAGACACCTCCAATGAGCAGTTCTTC.

The chain couples TRBV9 to TRBJ2-1, with D possibly being TRBD2 (7 bases). Trimming cost V 5 bases and J 5 bases, with 14 bases left between them. This CDR3 contains 14 residues. The germline CDR1 and CDR2 sequences are SGDLS and YYNGEE. As DNA, the CDR3 is TGTGCCAGCAGTAGGGGGGGGCCAGACAATGAGCAGTTCTTC. Translated, it gives CASSRGGPDNEQFF.

This clone was counted only a few times. This chain links TRBV11-1 with TRBJ2-1, with a tentative D call TRBD2 (6 bases). In germline, CDR1 is SGHAT, CDR2 FQDESV (reference sequence). This CDR3 spans 15 amino acids. The ends were cut back, 1 base at V and 3 bases at J, with 10 bases in the middle. The CDR3 here is CASSLEGGNYNEQFF. The CDR3 DNA follows: TGTGCCAGCAGCTTAGAGGGAGGCAACTACAATGAGCAGTTCTTC.

This chain joins TRBV13 and TRBJ2-5, with TRBD2 matching over 14 bases. With 5 bases clipped from V and 4 bases from J, the junction kept 9 bases outside the gene matches. This CDR3 contains 17 residues. Germline V CDR1 and CDR2: PRHDT, FYEKMQ (reference sequence). The CDR3 DNA reads TGTGCCAGCAGCCACCCGGGACTAGCGGGAGTACGAGAGACCCAGTACTTC. Residues: CASSHPGLAGVRETQYF.

The rearrangement joins TRBV13 to TRBJ2-7; TRBD1 might be the D (5 bases). V lost 2 bases to trimming and J lost 7 bases, with 15 bases between them. The CDR3 contains 14 residues. CDR1 and CDR2 from the germline V gene are PRHDT and FYEKMQ (reference sequence). The chain's CDR3 is CASSLRDRLGEQYF. DNA for the CDR3: TGTGCCAGCAGCTTACGTGACAGACTGGGGGAGCAGTACTTC.

Worth noting for this clone: Sequence at one end of the junction differs from germline and may be a read error. The CDR3 loop reads CASSSGRVWQETQYF. CDR3 nucleotide sequence: TGTGCTAGCAGCTCCGGCAGGGTGTGGCAAGAGACCCAGTACTTC. The V and J genes are TRBV7-7 and TRBJ2-5, with a possible D match to TRBD1 (5 bases). The CDR3 extends over 15 amino acids. In germline, CDR1 is SSHAT, CDR2 FNYEAQ (reference sequence).

The rearrangement links TRBV7-6 to TRBJ2-7; 7 bases are shared with TRBD2. After removal of 5 bases from V and 2 bases from J, the junction contained 9 bases not matched to a gene. In germline, CDR1 is SGHVS, CDR2 FNYEAQ. The CDR3 is made up of 15 amino acids. In nucleotides, the CDR3 is TGTGCCAGCAGCCAAATCGGCGGGAGTCCCTACGAGCAGTACTTC. Its translation is CASSQIGGSPYEQYF.

The V and J genes are TRBV11-3 and TRBJ1-2; the D gene is possibly TRBD1 (5 bases). V lost 2 bases to trimming and J lost 8 bases, with 12 bases between them. The CDR3 extends over 13 amino acids. CDR1 and CDR2 (germline): SGHNT, YENEEA. The CDR3 region has the DNA TGTGCCAGCAGCTTATCAACAGGTGGAGGCTACACCTTC. It codes for CASSLSTGGGYTF.

V is TRBV30 and J is TRBJ2-2, with 8 positions matching TRBD1. Trimming cost V 3 bases and J 6 bases; bases outside gene matches: 9. This CDR3 contains 15 residues. Germline values: CDR1 GTSNPN, CDR2 SVGIG (reference sequence). DNA of the CDR3: TGTGCCTGGAGCCGGACAGGGTGGTATTCCGGGGAGCTGTTTTTT. This sequence encodes CAWSRTGWYSGELFF.

The J gene is TRBJ2-7, the V gene TRBV25-1; 7 bases line up with TRBD1. This CDR3 is built from 15 residues. Germline-derived CDR1 and CDR2 are MGHDK and SYGVNS. V lost 1 base to trimming and J lost 6 bases; unmatched junction nucleotides: 9. This CDR3 is CASSESRTGVSEQYF. Here the CDR3 DNA reads TGTGCCAGCAGTGAATCCCGGACAGGTGTTAGCGAGCAGTACTTC.

This clone was seen only a few times. The rearrangement links TRBV7-9 to TRBJ2-7; 7 bases fit TRBD2. Trimming removed 3 bases from V and 2 bases from J; junction bases left unmatched: 4. The V gene's germline CDR1 is SEHNR and CDR2 FQNEAQ (reference sequence). The CDR3 consists of 14 residues. The CDR3 nucleotides read TGTGCCAGCAGCTTGGGGAGCGGGACCTACGAGCAGTACTTC. This gives the protein CASSLGSGTYEQYF.

This sequence joins TRBV30 and TRBJ2-5; D uncertain. V shed 1 base and J shed 1 base, with 13 bases lying between them. There are 15 residues in the CDR3. Germline-derived CDR1 and CDR2 are GTSNPN and SVGIG (reference sequence). The CDR3 is CAWSGSANRQETQYF. CDR3 in DNA: TGTGCCTGGAGTGGGAGCGCCAACCGCCAAGAGACCCAGTACTTC.

The chain combines TRBV19 with TRBJ2-1; perhaps TRBD2 as D (6 bases). Germline CDR1 LNHDA, CDR2 SQIVND (reference sequence). CDR3 length: 19 residues. V dropped 3 bases and J dropped 0 bases, with 21 bases sitting between them. This CDR3 is CASSINRGSGLSSYNEQFF. The DNA for the CDR3 is TGTGCCAGTAGTATTAATCGGGGTAGCGGACTTAGCTCCTACAATGAGCAGTTCTTC.

The chain joins TRBV11-2 to TRBJ2-5; TRBD2 aligns across 8 bases. V lost 5 bases to trimming and J lost 5 bases; unmatched junction nucleotides: 10. The CDR3 is made up of 15 amino acids. The germline V gene encodes CDR1 SGHAT and CDR2 FQNNGV. CDR3 residues: CASSQPYGRVETQYF. The CDR3 region has the DNA TGTGCCAGCAGCCAGCCCTACGGGAGGGTGGAGACCCAGTACTTC. Drawing the rest from reference TRBV11-2 and TRBJ2-5, the complete variable domain is EAGVAQSPRYKIIEKRQSVAFWCNPISGHATLYWYQQILGQGPKLLIQFQNNGVVDDSQLPKDRFSAERLKGVDSTLKIQPAKLEDSAVYLCASSQPYGRVETQYFGPGTRLLVL.

The genes are TRBV18 and TRBJ2-7, with 9 positions matching TRBD1. The ends lost 4 bases at V and 6 bases at J; junction bases unmatched: 7. The CDR3 has 14 residues. Germline CDR1 KGHSH, CDR2 LQKENI. In DNA form, the CDR3 reads TGTGCCAGCTCACAGGACAGGGGTTTCGGCGAGCAGTACTTC. This sequence encodes CASSQDRGFGEQYF.

The chain has TRBV7-9 and TRBJ2-3; D uncertain. Germline CDR1 and CDR2: SEHNR and FQNEAQ (reference sequence). The CDR3 consists of 16 residues. Trimming removed 5 bases at V and 3 bases at J, with 18 bases between. This CDR3 reads CASSQELSGSTDTQYF. Here the CDR3 DNA reads TGTGCCAGCAGCCAAGAGTTATCAGGTAGTACAGATACGCAGTATTTT. Full variable domain (missing parts from reference TRBV7-9 and TRBJ2-3): DTGVSQNPRHKITKRGQNVTFRCDPISEHNRLYWYRQTLGQGPEFLTYFQNEAQLEKSRLLSDRFSAERPKGSFSTLEIQRTEQGDSAMYLCASSQELSGSTDTQYFGPGTRLTVL.

This chain uses TRBV10-3 with TRBJ2-7, with 13 bases identical to TRBD2. Per germline, CDR1 ENHRY and CDR2 SYGVKD. J gave up 8 bases and V 10 bases, and 11 bases lay outside the gene matches. This CDR3 region has 14 residues. CDR3 loop: CATLRTSGSFKQYF. DNA of the CDR3: TGTGCCACCCTTAGGACTAGCGGGAGTTTTAAGCAGTACTTC.

This clone came up once. The chain has TRBV2 and TRBJ2-1, with TRBD2 matching over 7 bases. V shed 8 bases, J shed 0 bases, and the junction held 19 bases outside the gene matches. The CDR3 extends over 19 amino acids. Germline assignment: CDR1 SNHLY and CDR2 FYNNEI. The CDR3 coding sequence is TGTGCCAGCCCCCGCGGAACTGGGGGGGGATGGAGCTCCTACAATGAGCAGTTCTTC. Its protein product is CASPRGTGGGWSSYNEQFF.

The V gene is TRBV6-4, the J gene TRBJ2-1; 9 nucleotides line up with TRBD2. Germline V gives CDR1 MRHNA, CDR2 SNTAGT. The CDR3 is 15 residues long. V lost 2 bases, J lost 4 bases, and 3 bases stayed unmatched. The CDR3, as DNA: TGTGCCAGCAGTGACCAAGCGGGGGGATACAATGAGCAGTTCTTC. This translates into CASSDQAGGYNEQFF.

The chain has TRBV5-5 and TRBJ2-2; no reliable D call. The CDR3 loop spans 14 amino acids. The V and J ends lost 4 bases and 7 bases respectively, with 14 bases between them. Germline V gene lookup returns CDR1 SGHKS and CDR2 YYEKEE (reference sequence). Here the CDR3 DNA reads TGTGCCAGCAGCATCAGAGTGGGCCGCGGGGAGCTGTTTTTT. The encoded protein is CASSIRVGRGELFF.

This clone came up a few times. The J gene is TRBJ2-3, the V gene TRBV6-5, with D possibly TRBD2 on 6 matching bases. Trimming cost V 5 bases and J 12 bases, with 18 bases left between them. The CDR3 extends over 13 amino acids. Germline assignment: CDR1 MNHEY and CDR2 SVGAGI. The chain's CDR3 is CASSRRGDLPQYF. In DNA, the CDR3 is TGTGCCAGCAGTAGGAGGGGTGACCTACCCCAGTATTTT.

The genes are TRBV25-1 and TRBJ2-6, with D possibly matching TRBD1 (5 bases). This CDR3 region has 16 residues. Germline V gene data show CDR1 as MGHDK and CDR2 as SYGVNS. Trimming left V 5 bases short and J 2 bases short, with 13 bases between. CDR3 coding DNA: TGTGCCAGCAGTTCGGAGCAGGGAACTGGGGCCAACGTCCTGACTTTC. Translating gives CASSSEQGTGANVLTF.

This clone has only one observation. Other DNA sequences in this specimen translate into the identical CDR3. The CDR3 here is CASSFRSYEQYF. CDR3 nucleotide sequence: TGTGCCAGCAGTTTTCGTTCCTACGAGCAGTACTTC. This rearrangement joins TRBV12-3 or TRBV12-4 to TRBJ2-7, with D uncertain. The CDR3 is 12 residues long. V was shortened by 3 bases and J by 1 base, with 4 bases between the two germline ends.